This T cell receptor beta chain stems from a study of technical replicates of blood from a handful of donors. TCRdb's copy holds only in-frame clones and misses some; the assay was immunoSEQ multiplex PCR. The table records around 84,000 clones, nearly 98% of them present only once. Trimming took 8 bases from V and 4 from J, leaving 12 bases between them. The germline CDR1 and CDR2 sequences are MDHEN and SYDVKM. The CDR3 contains 13 residues. Material: T cells isolated from PBMCs. This clonotype originated in a human donor in good health. This sequence joins TRBV28 and TRBJ2-1; D ambiguous. The CDR3 here is CASAVPPYNEQFF. CDR3 sequence (DNA): TGTGCCAGCGCAGTACCCCCTTACAATGAGCAGTTCTTC. The full variable domain, its missing parts supplied by reference TRBV28 and TRBJ2-1, is DVKVTQSSRYLVKRTGEKVFLECVQDMDHENMFWYRQDPGLGLRLIYFSYDVKMKEKGDIPEGYSVSREKKERFSLILESASTNQTSMYLCASAVPPYNEQFFGPGTRLTVL.